These 9 T cell receptor beta chains came from one sample sequenced in a study of cytotoxic CD8 clonotypes in ibrutinib-treated CLL. Measured with immunoSEQ multiplex PCR; TCRdb has only the in-frame clones, and not every one. The sample lists around 30,000 clones, 45% to 65% seen once, with approximately 5% in the top ten. The specimen was PBMCs, collected before ibrutinib treatment. The receptors here all came from a human donor with chronic lymphocytic leukemia.

The chain is built from TRBV4-1 and TRBJ2-7; D is uncertain. V lost 0 bases to trimming and J lost 3 bases, with 15 bases between them. The CDR3 is made up of 16 amino acids. CDR1 is MGHRA, CDR2 YSYEKL, per germline. This CDR3 reads CASSQEVSYAYYEQYF. The DNA for the CDR3 is TGCGCCAGCAGCCAAGAGGTCTCTTACGCTTACTACGAGCAGTACTTC.

The chain couples TRBV5-5 to TRBJ1-6; TRBD1 matches at 10 bases. The CDR3 is made up of 14 amino acids. Unmatched junction bases numbered 2, after V lost 2 bases and J lost 9 bases. In germline, CDR1 is SGHKS, CDR2 YYEKEE (reference sequence). The CDR3 nucleotides are TGTGCCAGCAGCTTCAGGACAGGGGGTTCACCCCTCCACTTT. Translated, it gives CASSFRTGGSPLHF.

The table lists this clone with a few counts. The V call is TRBV28, the J call TRBJ2-2; D is undetermined. Germline V gives CDR1 MDHEN, CDR2 SYDVKM. This CDR3 is built from 13 residues. The CDR3 is CAAYHAVTGELFF. The CDR3 DNA sequence: TGTGCAGCATATCATGCAGTCACCGGGGAGCTGTTTTTT.

The V and J genes are TRBV10-3 and TRBJ1-2, with D unresolved. V was cut by 6 bases and J by 1 base, with 9 bases left in between. This CDR3 region has 13 residues. Germline-derived CDR1 and CDR2 are ENHRY and SYGVKD. The CDR3 DNA reads TGTGCCATCAGGGCAGCCCTTAACTATGGCTACACCTTC. Translating gives CAIRAALNYGYTF.

A few counts support this clone. The chain joins TRBV6-1 to TRBJ1-2; D uncertain. Trimming removed 4 bases from V and 2 bases from J, with 11 bases in between. Per germline, CDR1 MNHNS and CDR2 SASEGT. The CDR3 covers 14 residues. CDR3 coding DNA: TGTGCCAGCAGTGTAGGGCAGCAAAACTATGGCTACACCTTC. Residues: CASSVGQQNYGYTF.

This clone was observed a handful of times. The chain employs TRBV9 and TRBJ2-5; a weak D match, TRBD1 (6 bases). Germline V CDR1 and CDR2: SGDLS, YYNGEE. The CDR3 totals 14 residues. Deletions cut 2 bases from V and 2 bases from J, with 10 bases between. This CDR3 is CASSVTGGQETQYF. The CDR3, as DNA: TGTGCCAGCAGCGTGACAGGAGGACAAGAGACCCAGTACTTC.

The chain combines TRBV4-1 with TRBJ2-1; D is unclear. Trimming took 0 bases from V and 12 from J, leaving 12 bases between them. Germline assignment: CDR1 MGHRA and CDR2 YSYEKL. There are 13 residues in the CDR3. CDR3 amino acids: CASSQEGGHWQFF. CDR3 in DNA: TGCGCCAGCAGCCAAGAAGGTGGGCATTGGCAGTTCTTC.

This clone was picked up a small number of times. The chain combines TRBV29-1 with TRBJ1-2, with TRBD1 identical over 9 bases. The length of the CDR3 is 14 residues. Germline values: CDR1 SQVTM, CDR2 ANQGSEA. Losses at the gene ends were 6 bases for V and 1 base for J; bases not matched to a gene: 6. The CDR3 coding sequence is TGCAGCGTACCTGGACAGGGGAATAACTATGGCTACACCTTC. This gives the protein CSVPGQGNNYGYTF.

The genes are TRBV7-3 and TRBJ2-5; D is possibly TRBD2 (5 bases). Per the germline V gene, CDR1 is SGHTA and CDR2 is FQGTGA. Trimming pared 3 bases from V and 7 bases from J, leaving 12 bases between. This CDR3 region has 13 residues. The CDR3 DNA sequence: TGTGCCAGCAGCTTCGATAGCGTGGGGACCCAGTACTTC. Translation gives CASSFDSVGTQYF.